What follows are 23 T cell receptor beta chains derived from one specimen sequenced in a study of T cell repertoires in cytomegalovirus infection. MiXCR, run by TCRdb on the reads, gives a single entry per CDR3 protein. The sample contains 120,000 to 150,000 distinct CDR3 sequences, roughly 6% of which appear only once. Sequencing was performed on PBMCs. The receptors come from a human donor in good health (CMV status not recorded). Some clones in this sample may be carry-over from other donors' samples.

This clonotype was seen repeatedly, ten times or more. The rearrangement uses TRBV4-1 and TRBJ2-1, with 8 bases matching TRBD2. The trim removed 0 bases at V and 9 bases at J, leaving 10 bases unmatched. This CDR3 has 16 amino acids. Germline V lookup: CDR1 MGHRA, CDR2 YSYEKL. Here the CDR3 reads CASSQEASSGSAEQFF. The DNA of the CDR3 is TGCGCCAGCAGCCAAGAGGCCTCTAGCGGGTCAGCTGAGCAGTTCTTC.

This clonotype was picked up a small number of times. The CDR3 DNA is TGTGCCACCAGTGGTAACAATCAGCCCCAGCATTTT. This sequence encodes CATSGNNQPQHF. V usage is TRBV24-1 and J usage is TRBJ1-5; D gene uncertain. The CDR3 has 12 amino acids. CDR1 and CDR2 from the germline V gene are KGHDR and SFDVKD. V was clipped by 5 bases and J by 3 bases, with 4 bases between them.

This clonotype was seen many times. V gene TRBV7-9 combines with J gene TRBJ1-1; a possible D gene is TRBD1 (6 bases). V dropped 1 base and J dropped 8 bases, with 8 bases sitting between them. Germline CDR1 reads SEHNR; CDR2 reads FQNEAQ (reference sequence). The CDR3 extends over 12 amino acids. The CDR3 nucleotides are TGTGCCAGCAGCTTAGGGGGGGCCGAAGCTTTCTTT. This translates into CASSLGGAEAFF.

This clonotype was found many times. The genes are TRBV11-2 and TRBJ2-1; D might be TRBD2 (7 bases). V lost 5 bases to trimming and J lost 9 bases, with 23 bases between them. The CDR3 runs 16 residues. CDR1 is SGHAT and CDR2 is FQNNGV in the germline V gene. Written as DNA, the CDR3 is TGTGCCAGCAGCCCCACCTCCGGGGGGCCCATCATTGAGCAGTTCTTC. As protein: CASSPTSGGPIIEQFF.

This clonotype was recorded at least ten times. V is TRBV7-8 and J is TRBJ2-7; TRBD1 is a possible D gene (6 bases). Trimming removed 2 bases from V and 0 bases from J, with 14 bases in between. The CDR3 is 16 amino acids. The germline V gene encodes CDR1 SGHVS and CDR2 FQNEAQ. The CDR3: CASSLRPGASSYEQYF. CDR3 nucleotide sequence: TGTGCCAGCAGCTTACGTCCAGGGGCGAGCTCCTACGAGCAGTACTTC.

This clonotype was found a few times. The chain combines TRBV20-1 with TRBJ1-2, with TRBD1 as a possible D gene (5 bases). Trimming stripped 3 bases from V and 0 bases from J, with 8 bases between. Germline V gene data show CDR1 as DFQATT and CDR2 as SNEGSKA (reference sequence). The CDR3 consists of 13 residues. Here the CDR3 DNA reads TGCAGTGCTAGGGACACCGCTAACTATGGCTACACCTTC. It encodes CSARDTANYGYTF.

This clonotype came up many times. The rearrangement uses TRBV6-1 and TRBJ2-7; tentatively, D is TRBD1 (7 bases). CDR3 size: 13 residues. Trimming shortened V by 8 bases and J by 6 bases, and 17 bases separated the two germline ends. Germline V gives CDR1 MNHNS, CDR2 SASEGT. The CDR3 DNA is TGTGCCAGCGGACGGAGGGGGCCAGTCGAGCAGTACTTC. Translating gives CASGRRGPVEQYF.

The J gene is TRBJ1-2, the V gene TRBV29-1; D is undetermined. CDR1 and CDR2 (germline): SQVTM, ANQGSEA. The CDR3 has 14 amino acids. Trimming stripped 0 bases from V and 2 bases from J, with 10 bases between. CDR3 protein: CSVEETLLNYGYTF. The CDR3 nucleotides are TGCAGCGTTGAAGAGACCCTCCTGAACTATGGCTACACCTTC.

This clonotype came up many times. The rearrangement links TRBV19 to TRBJ1-4, with D possibly TRBD1 on 6 matching bases. The CDR3 consists of 14 residues. CDR1 and CDR2 (germline): LNHDA, SQIVND (reference sequence). Trimming left V 6 bases short and J 2 bases short, with 10 bases between. The CDR3 bases are TGTGCCAGTAGCCCAGACAGGACTAATGAAAAACTGTTTTTT. Protein: CASSPDRTNEKLFF.

V and J are TRBV6-2 or TRBV6-3 and TRBJ2-7, with a tentative D call TRBD1 (6 bases). This CDR3 comprises 15 residues. The V gene's germline CDR1 is MNHEY and CDR2 SVGEGT. Trimming took 2 bases from V and 1 from J, leaving 12 bases between them. The CDR3 DNA sequence: TGTGCCAGCAGTTACCTTCAGGGGTTTTCCTACGAGCAGTACTTC. Its protein is CASSYLQGFSYEQYF.

The chain combines TRBV9 with TRBJ2-1, with D hard to call. Trimming left V 0 bases short and J 2 bases short, with 3 bases between. The V gene's germline CDR1 is SGDLS and CDR2 YYNGEE. The CDR3 is made up of 13 amino acids. CDR3 DNA: TGTGCCAGCAGCGTAGAAGCCTACAATGAGCAGTTCTTC. Protein product: CASSVEAYNEQFF.

This clonotype was found many times. The V call is TRBV28, the J call TRBJ2-7; the match to TRBD2 covers 7 bases. V gave up 0 bases and J gave up 0 bases; unmatched junction bases: 2. CDR1 is MDHEN, CDR2 SYDVKM, per germline. The CDR3 covers 15 residues. DNA of the CDR3: TGTGCCAGCAGTTTATGGGGGGGGGACTCCTACGAGCAGTACTTC. As protein: CASSLWGGDSYEQYF.

The V gene is TRBV29-1, the J gene TRBJ1-5; possibly TRBD1 for D (5 bases). Germline V gene data show CDR1 as SQVTM and CDR2 as ANQGSEA. CDR3 length equals 12 residues. Trimming took off 6 bases at V and 2 bases at J, with 8 bases between the two ends. CDR3 DNA: TGCAGCGTACAGGCGGGCAATCAGCCCCAGCATTTT. Amino acids: CSVQAGNQPQHF. Filled out from reference TRBV29-1 and TRBJ1-5, the complete variable domain reads SAVISQKPSRDICQRGTSLTIQCQVDSQVTMMFWYRQQPGQSLTLIATANQGSEATYESGFVIDKFPISRPNLTFSTLTVSNMSPEDSSIYLCSVQAGNQPQHFGDGTRLSIL.

The sample holds many counts of this clonotype. The gene calls are TRBV28 and TRBJ2-2; 7 positions agree with TRBD1. Trimming at V came to 8 bases and at J to 3 bases, leaving 3 bases not matched to a gene. The CDR3 loop spans 13 amino acids. From germline, CDR1 is MDHEN and CDR2 SYDVKM. The CDR3 DNA sequence: TGTGCCAGCCGGGACAGATACACCGGGGAGCTGTTTTTT. Its protein product is CASRDRYTGELFF. The full variable domain, completed using reference TRBV28 and TRBJ2-2, is DVKVTQSSRYLVKRTGEKVFLECVQDMDHENMFWYRQDPGLGLRLIYFSYDVKMKEKGDIPEGYSVSREKKERFSLILESASTNQTSMYLCASRDRYTGELFFGEGSRLTVL.

This clonotype was seen ten or more times. The rearrangement joins TRBV7-9 to TRBJ1-2; tentatively, D is TRBD1 (6 bases). The CDR3 is 14 residues long. The ends were cut back, 3 bases at V and 10 bases at J, with 18 bases in the middle. Per the germline V gene, CDR1 is SEHNR and CDR2 is FQNEAQ (reference sequence). Written as DNA, the CDR3 is TGTGCCAGCAGCTTCGGAGGGACAATAACGGACTACACCTTC. Translated: CASSFGGTITDYTF. The full variable domain, rest sourced from reference TRBV7-9 and TRBJ1-2, is DTGVSQNPRHKITKRGQNVTFRCDPISEHNRLYWYRQTLGQGPEFLTYFQNEAQLEKSRLLSDRFSAERPKGSFSTLEIQRTEQGDSAMYLCASSFGGTITDYTFGSGTRLTVV.

This chain links TRBV7-9 with TRBJ2-7, with D possibly matching TRBD1 (5 bases). The CDR3 consists of 12 residues. The germline CDR1 and CDR2 sequences are SEHNR and FQNEAQ (reference sequence). Trimming removed 5 bases at V and 6 bases at J, with 11 bases between. CDR3 DNA sequence: TGTGCCAGCAGCACCTCAGGGCTCGAGCAGTACTTC. Translated, it gives CASSTSGLEQYF. Full variable domain (outside the CDR3, taken from reference TRBV7-9 and TRBJ2-7): DTGVSQNPRHKITKRGQNVTFRCDPISEHNRLYWYRQTLGQGPEFLTYFQNEAQLEKSRLLSDRFSAERPKGSFSTLEIQRTEQGDSAMYLCASSTSGLEQYFGPGTRLTVT.

This clonotype was found many times. This rearrangement joins TRBV7-2 to TRBJ2-4; D is possibly TRBD2 (6 bases). Per the germline V gene, CDR1 is SGHTA and CDR2 is FQGNSA. With 1 base removed from V and 0 bases from J, the gap between germline ends came to 10 bases. This CDR3 spans 16 amino acids. The CDR3 spells CASSLVVSGAKNIQYF. CDR3 in DNA: TGTGCCAGCAGCTTAGTTGTTAGCGGAGCCAAAAACATTCAGTACTTC.

Many counts were recorded for this clonotype. The chain joins TRBV7-8 to TRBJ1-2; 7 bases fit TRBD1. After removal of 5 bases from V and 6 bases from J, the junction contained 18 bases not matched to a gene. Germline-derived CDR1 and CDR2 are SGHVS and FQNEAQ. This CDR3 has 17 amino acids. CDR3 nucleotide sequence: TGTGCCAGCAGCACCACCCCGGGACAGAGAAGGGATCATGGCTACACCTTC. This gives the protein CASSTTPGQRRDHGYTF.

V usage is TRBV30 and J usage is TRBJ2-2, with D unclear. CDR3 length equals 12 residues. V was cut by 4 bases and J by 5 bases, with 8 bases left in between. Germline loops: CDR1 GTSNPN, CDR2 SVGIG (reference sequence). The CDR3 region has the DNA TGTGCCTGGACCTTCGGGACCGGGGAGCTGTTTTTT. This encodes CAWTFGTGELFF.

The rearrangement links TRBV20-1 to TRBJ1-2; tentatively, D is TRBD1 (5 bases). Germline CDR1 DFQATT, CDR2 SNEGSKA (reference sequence). Deletions cut 3 bases from V and 6 bases from J, with 17 bases between. There are 14 residues in the CDR3. CDR3 protein: CSARPTAPVDGYTF. The CDR3, as DNA: TGCAGTGCTAGGCCGACAGCGCCTGTGGATGGCTACACCTTC.

This chain connects TRBV20-1 to TRBJ1-2, with 7 bases identical to TRBD1. With V trimmed by 3 bases and J by 3 bases, 10 bases remained unmatched. CDR3 length equals 15 residues. Germline V gene data show CDR1 as DFQATT and CDR2 as SNEGSKA (reference sequence). Here the CDR3 reads CSASPRTGHYYGYTF. CDR3 sequence (DNA): TGCAGTGCTAGCCCTAGGACAGGCCACTACTATGGCTACACCTTC.

The rearrangement uses TRBV19 and TRBJ2-4, with 10 positions matching TRBD1. Germline trimming cut 6 bases from V and 1 base from J; bases unmatched to any gene: 3. Per the germline V gene, CDR1 is LNHDA and CDR2 is SQIVND (reference sequence). The CDR3 totals 15 residues. The CDR3 reads CASRGTGEAKNIQYF. As DNA, the CDR3 is TGTGCCAGTAGAGGGACAGGGGAGGCCAAAAACATTCAGTACTTC.

V usage is TRBV7-2 and J usage is TRBJ2-1; possible D gene TRBD1, 6 bases. Between the trimmed V and J ends, which lost 1 base and 2 bases, there was a span of 9 bases. The CDR3 consists of 15 residues. In germline, CDR1 is SGHTA, CDR2 FQGNSA. The CDR3 protein is CASSLEWGPYNEQFF. CDR3 sequence (DNA): TGTGCCAGCAGCTTAGAATGGGGGCCCTACAATGAGCAGTTCTTC.